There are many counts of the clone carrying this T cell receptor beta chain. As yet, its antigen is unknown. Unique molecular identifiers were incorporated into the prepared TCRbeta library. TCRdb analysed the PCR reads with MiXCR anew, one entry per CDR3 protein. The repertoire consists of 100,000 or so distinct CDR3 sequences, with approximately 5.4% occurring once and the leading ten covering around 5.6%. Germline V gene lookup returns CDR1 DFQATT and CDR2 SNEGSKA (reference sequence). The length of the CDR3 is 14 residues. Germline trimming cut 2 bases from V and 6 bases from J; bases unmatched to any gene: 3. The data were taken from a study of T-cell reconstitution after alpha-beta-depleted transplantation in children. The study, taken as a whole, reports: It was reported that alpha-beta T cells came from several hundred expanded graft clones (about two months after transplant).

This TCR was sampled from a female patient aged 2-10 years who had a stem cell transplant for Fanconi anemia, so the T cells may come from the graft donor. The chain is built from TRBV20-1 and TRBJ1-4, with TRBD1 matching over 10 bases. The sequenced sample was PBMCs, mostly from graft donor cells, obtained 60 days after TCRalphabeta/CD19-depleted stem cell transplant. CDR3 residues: CSARSGTGDEKLFF. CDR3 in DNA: TGCAGTGCTAGATCCGGGACAGGGGATGAAAAACTGTTTTTT.